The source of this T cell receptor (beta chain) is a study of OX40 agonist ivuxolimab in advanced cancers. Findings and caveats of the study: Both blood CD4+ and CD8+ T cells showed clonal growth by week 6 at 0.1 to 3.0 mg/kg. The average count of expanded clones was higher among CD8+ T cells than among CD4+. Researchers did not determine the expanded peripheral T cells' antigen specificity.

Some clones are missing from TCRdb's copy, which holds only in-frame ones; the method was immunoSEQ multiplex PCR. The sample has fewer than 35,000 clones; around 90% are singletons. The germline gives CDR1 MNHEY, CDR2 SVGAGI. Deletions cut 5 bases from V and 4 bases from J, with 14 bases between. The CDR3 covers 14 residues. As concerns this clone: Antigen specificity is unknown.

The sample was CD4+ or CD8+ T cells sorted from blood, taken in a trial of the OX40 agonist ivuxolimab. This clonotype originated in an adult with an advanced solid tumor such as melanoma, head and neck, liver or kidney cancer. The rearrangement links TRBV6-5 to TRBJ2-5; D perhaps matches TRBD1 (7 bases). CDR3 sequence: CASSPYRGGETQYF. In DNA form, the CDR3 reads TGTGCCAGCAGTCCATACAGGGGAGGAGAGACCCAGTACTTC.